Below are 22 T cell receptor beta chains sequenced from a single sample in a study of cytomegalovirus exposure and HLA in healthy donors. Primers: 60 Vbeta forward and 13 Jbeta reverse. Clones were read by immunoSEQ multiplex PCR, and TCRdb kept only the in-frame ones, dropping some. There are 110,000 to 150,000 clones in the sample; roughly 82% occur only once, and about 3.2% lies in the top ten. Sequenced: PBMCs. These receptor sequences come from a man between 18 and 29 years old in good health and CMV-seropositive.

This clone was found once. The chain couples TRBV2 to TRBJ2-7; the match to TRBD2 covers 8 bases. After removal of 8 bases from V and 0 bases from J, the junction contained 6 bases not matched to a gene. From germline, CDR1 is SNHLY and CDR2 FYNNEI. There are 14 residues in the CDR3. DNA for the CDR3: TGTGCCAGCCATTATAGCGGGGTCTCCTACGAGCAGTACTTC. It specifies CASHYSGVSYEQYF. The full variable domain, in which reference TRBV2 and TRBJ2-7 provide the parts outside the CDR3, is EPEVTQTPSHQVTQMGQEVILRCVPISNHLYFYWYRQILGQKVEFLVSFYNNEISEKSEIFDDQFSVERPDGSNFTLKIRSTKLEDSAMYFCASHYSGVSYEQYFGPGTRLTVT.

The gene calls are TRBV13 and TRBJ2-7; TRBD1 is a possible D gene (6 bases). Trimming stripped 4 bases from V and 6 bases from J, with 19 bases between. The CDR3 consists of 15 residues. Per the germline V gene, CDR1 is PRHDT and CDR2 is FYEKMQ (reference sequence). CDR3 residues: CASSSGSAGVSEQYF. The CDR3 DNA follows: TGTGCCAGCAGCTCGGGGTCGGCAGGGGTTAGCGAGCAGTACTTC.

This clone was recorded only once. The V and J genes are TRBV5-1 and TRBJ1-2, with D possibly matching TRBD1 (6 bases). This CDR3 has 15 amino acids. Germline V gene lookup returns CDR1 SGHRS and CDR2 YFSETQ. V dropped 3 bases and J dropped 4 bases, with 16 bases sitting between them. The CDR3 here is CASSSGGQMPYGYTF. For the CDR3, the DNA is TGCGCCAGCAGCTCGGGCGGACAGATGCCCTATGGCTACACCTTC.

This chain joins TRBV15 and TRBJ2-6, with 11 bases lining up with TRBD1. The CDR3 consists of 18 residues. Looked up from germline, CDR1 is LNHNV and CDR2 is YYDKDF (reference sequence). V shed 1 base and J 4 bases; nucleotides not matched to a gene: 6. The CDR3 DNA follows: TGTGCCACCAGCAGAGCAGGACAGGGGGCGAAAGGGGCCAACGTCCTGACTTTC. It codes for CATSRAGQGAKGANVLTF.

The V call is TRBV28, the J call TRBJ1-5; possible D gene TRBD1, 5 bases. Germline CDR1 reads MDHEN; CDR2 reads SYDVKM. This CDR3 is 14 amino acids long. With 1 base removed from V and 4 bases from J, the gap between germline ends came to 8 bases. The chain's CDR3 is CASSLSSGNQPQHF. The CDR3 DNA is TGTGCCAGCAGTTTATCATCAGGGAATCAGCCCCAGCATTTT. Supplemented by reference TRBV28 and TRBJ1-5, the full variable domain reads DVKVTQSSRYLVKRTGEKVFLECVQDMDHENMFWYRQDPGLGLRLIYFSYDVKMKEKGDIPEGYSVSREKKERFSLILESASTNQTSMYLCASSLSSGNQPQHFGDGTRLSIL.

In its sample, this clone was seen a few times. The chain is built from TRBV6-1 and TRBJ1-5; D is unclear. Between the trimmed V and J ends, which lost 3 bases and 6 bases, there was a span of 9 bases. In germline, CDR1 is MNHNS, CDR2 SASEGT. CDR3 size: 13 residues. CDR3 sequence: CASSDFPGQPQHF. DNA for the CDR3: TGTGCCAGCAGTGATTTTCCGGGTCAGCCCCAGCATTTT.

There are a few counts of this clone. This chain joins TRBV28 and TRBJ2-7; 7 bases are a match to TRBD2. Germline V gene data show CDR1 as MDHEN and CDR2 as SYDVKM. The CDR3 runs to 16 residues. The J segment lost 1 base and the V segment lost 2 bases, leaving 8 bases of the junction unmatched. CDR3 DNA: TGTGCCAGCAGTTTAAGGTCCAGCGGGGTGTCCTACGAGCAGTACTTC. Protein: CASSLRSSGVSYEQYF.

J is TRBJ2-7 and V is TRBV25-1, with D possibly matching TRBD1 (5 bases). The CDR3 loop spans 12 amino acids. CDR1 is MGHDK and CDR2 is SYGVNS in the germline V gene. Trimming took off 4 bases at V and 4 bases at J, with 8 bases between the two ends. CDR3 in DNA: TGTGCCAGCAGTGTCCAGGGTTACGAGCAGTACTTC. Its protein is CASSVQGYEQYF.

The chain employs TRBV10-1 and TRBJ2-7, with D maybe TRBD2 (5 bases). This CDR3 has 14 residues. Trimming took off 4 bases at V and 1 base at J, with 11 bases between the two ends. Germline V gene data show CDR1 as WNHNN and CDR2 as SYGVQD (reference sequence). CDR3 protein: CASSVAAESYEQYF. The CDR3 nucleotides read TGCGCCAGCAGTGTAGCAGCGGAGTCCTACGAGCAGTACTTC.

This chain links TRBV7-2 with TRBJ1-5; the match to TRBD1 covers 11 bases. V gave up 5 bases and J gave up 2 bases; unmatched junction bases: 11. CDR3 size: 18 residues. Germline V lookup: CDR1 SGHTA, CDR2 FQGNSA. Here the CDR3 reads CASSLGQGARKGNQPQHF. CDR3 bases: TGTGCCAGCAGCCTAGGACAGGGGGCGCGAAAAGGCAATCAGCCCCAGCATTTT.

The rearrangement uses TRBV7-9 and TRBJ2-3, with D perhaps matching TRBD1 (7 bases). This CDR3 contains 15 residues. In germline, CDR1 is SEHNR, CDR2 FQNEAQ (reference sequence). V was clipped by 5 bases and J by 3 bases, with 15 bases between them. CDR3 region: CASSEDREETDTQYF. The CDR3 DNA reads TGTGCCAGCAGCGAAGACAGGGAGGAAACAGATACGCAGTATTTT.

J is TRBJ1-2 and V is TRBV29-1; 9 bases are shared with TRBD1. The trim removed 5 bases at V and 6 bases at J, leaving 4 bases unmatched. The CDR3 is made up of 12 amino acids. Germline lookup yields CDR1 SQVTM and CDR2 ANQGSEA. CDR3 DNA sequence: TGCAGCGTTACCGGGACAGGGAATGGCTACACCTTC. It encodes CSVTGTGNGYTF.

V and J are TRBV6-5 and TRBJ1-3, with 7 bases identical to TRBD1. Germline CDR1 MNHEY, CDR2 SVGAGI. With V trimmed by 6 bases and J by 3 bases, 5 bases remained unmatched. The CDR3 covers 14 residues. As DNA, the CDR3 is TGTGCCAGCAGCACAGGGGCTTATGGAAACACCATATATTTT. Its translation is CASSTGAYGNTIYF.

J is TRBJ2-3 and V is TRBV5-1, with 8 bases aligning to TRBD2. The germline gives CDR1 SGHRS, CDR2 YFSETQ. With V trimmed by 4 bases and J by 0 bases, 10 bases remained unmatched. The CDR3 runs 17 residues. The CDR3 reads CASSLPLAGSSTDTQYF. CDR3 DNA: TGCGCCAGCAGCCTCCCTCTAGCGGGTTCTAGCACAGATACGCAGTATTTT.

The chain combines TRBV19 with TRBJ1-2, with no clear D. The V end lost 7 bases, the J end lost 8 bases, and 14 bases lay between the germline ends. Germline CDR1 LNHDA, CDR2 SQIVND (reference sequence). The CDR3 is 12 residues long. The CDR3 loop reads CASIGLARGYTF. The DNA for the CDR3 is TGTGCCAGTATAGGTCTGGCGCGGGGCTACACCTTC.

The chain links TRBV19 to TRBJ1-2; D is possibly TRBD1 (6 bases). Germline loops: CDR1 LNHDA, CDR2 SQIVND (reference sequence). This CDR3 has 14 residues. With 3 bases removed from V and 6 bases from J, the gap between germline ends came to 14 bases. CDR3: CASSIRDTPNGYTF. As DNA, the CDR3 is TGTGCCAGTAGTATTAGGGACACACCAAATGGCTACACCTTC.

The V gene is TRBV6-5, the J gene TRBJ1-2; a weak D match, TRBD1 (5 bases). This CDR3 has 12 residues. Trimming took off 5 bases at V and 7 bases at J, with 11 bases between the two ends. Germline values: CDR1 MNHEY, CDR2 SVGAGI. The CDR3 reads CASSASGFGYTF. The CDR3 DNA is TGTGCCAGCAGTGCATCAGGGTTTGGCTACACCTTC.

The chain has TRBV5-6 and TRBJ2-6; D unclear. V was shortened by 2 bases and J by 2 bases, with 14 bases between the two germline ends. Germline CDR1 is SGHDT and CDR2 is YYEEEE. The CDR3 has 17 residues. The CDR3 sequence is CASSFSGSPAGANVLTF. The CDR3 DNA reads TGTGCCAGCAGCTTCTCTGGTTCGCCGGCTGGGGCCAACGTCCTGACTTTC.

The chain joins TRBV5-4 to TRBJ1-2; maybe TRBD1 (6 bases). This CDR3 spans 16 amino acids. Germline V gives CDR1 SGHNT, CDR2 YYREEE (reference sequence). The V and J ends lost 1 base and 4 bases respectively, with 17 bases between them. This chain's CDR3 is CASSLPWGLGPYGYTF. DNA for the CDR3: TGTGCCAGCAGCTTGCCGTGGGGGCTGGGACCCTATGGCTACACCTTC. Using reference TRBV5-4 and TRBJ1-2 for the parts outside the CDR3, the full variable domain is ETGVTQSPTHLIKTRGQQVTLRCSSQSGHNTVSWYQQALGQGPQFIFQYYREEENGRGNFPPRFSGLQFPNYSSELNVNALELDDSALYLCASSLPWGLGPYGYTFGSGTRLTVV.

The V gene is TRBV28, the J gene TRBJ2-7; the match to TRBD2 covers 7 bases. V was pared by 6 bases and J by 2 bases, with 10 bases of the junction left unmatched. The germline V gene encodes CDR1 MDHEN and CDR2 SYDVKM. CDR3 length equals 15 residues. Here the CDR3 reads CASSSPGRVTYEQYF. The CDR3 DNA reads as TGTGCCAGCAGCTCCCCGGGGAGGGTAACCTACGAGCAGTACTTC.

Here the CDR3 reads CASSLGASGGNNEQFF. The CDR3 DNA reads as TGTGCCAGCAGTTTAGGCGCTAGCGGGGGCAACAATGAGCAGTTCTTC. This sequence joins TRBV27 and TRBJ2-1, with 10 bases that match TRBD2. J lost 5 bases, V lost 2 bases, and 6 bases had no gene match. The CDR3 totals 16 residues. Per the germline V gene, CDR1 is MNHEY and CDR2 is SMNVEV (reference sequence).

This clone came up a few times. The V gene is TRBV19, the J gene TRBJ2-7; a possible D gene is TRBD1 (6 bases). The CDR3 runs to 13 residues. Looked up from germline, CDR1 is LNHDA and CDR2 is SQIVND (reference sequence). The V gene lost 6 bases and the J gene lost 3 bases, with 12 bases spanning the gap. CDR3 coding DNA: TGTGCCAGTAGCCCGGGACACCTCTACGAGCAGTACTTC. Amino acid sequence: CASSPGHLYEQYF.